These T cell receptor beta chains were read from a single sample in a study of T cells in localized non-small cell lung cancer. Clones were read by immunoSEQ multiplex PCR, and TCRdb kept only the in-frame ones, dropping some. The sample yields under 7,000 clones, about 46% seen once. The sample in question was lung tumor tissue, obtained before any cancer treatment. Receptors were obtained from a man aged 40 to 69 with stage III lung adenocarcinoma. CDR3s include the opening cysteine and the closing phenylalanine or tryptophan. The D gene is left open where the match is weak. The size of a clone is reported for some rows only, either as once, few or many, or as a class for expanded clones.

TGTGCCAGCAGCGTGACCGGCAATCAGCCCCAGCATTTT | CASSVTGNQPQHF | NA | NA | TRBJ1-5 | TRBV9
TGTGCCAGCAGAGCAGTAGCGGGAGAGGGAAATGAGCAGTTCTTC | CASRAVAGEGNEQFF | NA | TRBD2 | TRBJ2-1 | TRBV6-8
TGTGCCAGCAGCCGCATTGACAGAAACTACGAGCAGTACTTC | CASSRIDRNYEQYF | few | NA | TRBJ2-7 | TRBV14
TGTGCCAGCAGTGGCCGGGACAGCATTCAAGAGACCCAGTACTTC | CASSGRDSIQETQYF | few | TRBD1 | TRBJ2-5 | TRBV6-8
TGTGCCAGCAGCTCGACACGATTCAACTATGGCTACACCTTC | CASSSTRFNYGYTF | NA | NA | TRBJ1-2 | TRBV11-3
TGTGCCAGCAGCGTAGAAAGGACGGGAGCTGGCTACACCTTC | CASSVERTGAGYTF | NA | NA | TRBJ1-2 | TRBV9
TGTGCCAGCAGTGCCGGACAGGTGGGCTCTGAAGCTTTCTTT | CASSAGQVGSEAFF | NA | TRBD1 | TRBJ1-1 | TRBV6-8
TGTGCCTGGAGTATCACAGGACCTGGAAACACCATATATTTT | CAWSITGPGNTIYF | few | NA | TRBJ1-3 | TRBV30
TGTGCCAGCAGTAGGAGTAATTCACCCCTCCACTTT | CASSRSNSPLHF | NA | NA | TRBJ1-6 | TRBV25-1
TGTGCCAGCAGCTTTGGGTCTGCTGTCTCTGGGGCCAACGTCCTGACTTTC | CASSFGSAVSGANVLTF | NA | NA | TRBJ2-6 | TRBV11-3
TGTGCCAGCAGCTTAGAGGAGGACAGAAATGAGCAGTTCTTC | CASSLEEDRNEQFF | many | NA | TRBJ2-1 | TRBV7-6
TGTGCCAGCAGCGTAGAGGCTAGCGGGAGACTAACAGATACGCAGTATTTT | CASSVEASGRLTDTQYF | few | TRBD2 | TRBJ2-3 | TRBV9
TGCGCCAGCGGGCGGAACACCGGGGAGCTGTTTTTT | CASGRNTGELFF | once | NA | TRBJ2-2 | TRBV10-1
TGTGCCAGTGGGGGGGGAAATGAGCAGTTCTTC | CASGGGNEQFF | few | TRBD2 | TRBJ2-1 | TRBV19
TGTGCCAGCACCCCTGGACAGAGGAGGGGTGGCTACGAGCAGTACTTC | CASTPGQRRGGYEQYF | few | NA | TRBJ2-7 | TRBV6-7
TGTGCCAGCACCCCGGGAGGAGTTAGCTACACCTTC | CASTPGGVSYTF | few | NA | TRBJ1-2 | TRBV6-8
TGTGCCAGCAGCTTACATCGGGGCGACACTGAAGCTTTCTTT | CASSLHRGDTEAFF | few | NA | TRBJ1-1 | TRBV11-3
TGTGCCAGCAGCTTACAGCGGGGTGGCGAGCAGTACTTC | CASSLQRGGEQYF | few | TRBD2 | TRBJ2-7 | TRBV7-2
TGTGCCAGCTCACCAGCAGCAGGGTCCTACGAGCAGTACTTC | CASSPAAGSYEQYF | NA | NA | TRBJ2-7 | TRBV18
TGTGCCCTGGAAGCGGGAGGCTCTGGAAACACCATATATTTT | CALEAGGSGNTIYF | NA | NA | TRBJ1-3 | TRBV30
TGTGCCAGCAGGTCCTCTAGCGGGCCCCGCTACGAGCAGTACTTC | CASRSSSGPRYEQYF | medium-sized | TRBD2 | TRBJ2-7 | TRBV6-8
TGTGCCATCACCCCCGACATAAACTATGGCTACACCTTC | CAITPDINYGYTF | NA | NA | TRBJ1-2 | TRBV6-8
TGCAGCGTTGAATCGGAACAGCCCTTTTATGGCTACACCTTC | CSVESEQPFYGYTF | NA | NA | TRBJ1-2 | TRBV29-1
TGTGCCAGCAGGGTTGGGACAGGGGACACGTATGGCTACACCTTC | CASRVGTGDTYGYTF | NA | TRBD1 | TRBJ1-2 | TRBV28
TGTGCTAGTGGGGCGGGACAGACCAACAATCAGCCCCAGCATTTT | CASGAGQTNNQPQHF | NA | TRBD1 | TRBJ1-5 | TRBV12-5
TGTGCCAGCAGCCTAGGAGCGGGGGAAACAGATACGCAGTATTTT | CASSLGAGETDTQYF | few | TRBD2 | TRBJ2-3 | TRBV11-3
TGTGCCATCAGTGAGTCGCGGCAGACACTCTCTGGAAACACCATATATTTT | CAISESRQTLSGNTIYF | medium-sized | NA | TRBJ1-3 | TRBV10-3
TGTGCTAGTGGTTGGAGGAATGAGCAGTTCTTC | CASGWRNEQFF | NA | NA | TRBJ2-1 | TRBV12-5
TGTGCCAGTAGTAGGACTAGCGGGAGGGAGACCCAGTACTTC | CASSRTSGRETQYF | NA | TRBD2 | TRBJ2-5 | TRBV19